This is a list of T cell receptor beta chains from one sample in a study of beta chain features in type 1 diabetes. The repertoire was sequenced with immunoSEQ multiplex PCR; TCRdb's copy has only in-frame clones and lacks some. The sample contains roughly 280,000 clones, approximately 24% of which appear only once. Sequenced material: naive CD4+ T cells from blood. These receptors were obtained from a woman in her thirties with type 1 diabetes. The CDR3 runs from the conserved cysteine through the conserved F or W. The D gene is left open where the match is weak. Clone sizes are given selectively: once, few, many, or a class where the clone is expanded.

TRBJ2-1 | TRBD2 | NA | 17 | TRBV5-1 | CASSLASLAGVDNEQFF | TGCGCCAGCAGCTTGGCAAGCCTAGCGGGAGTAGACAATGAGCAGTTCTTC
TRBJ2-2 | NA | few | 14 | TRBV7-2 | CASSRTTYTGELFF | TGTGCCAGCAGCCGCACCACATACACCGGGGAGCTGTTTTTT
TRBJ2-1 | TRBD2 | NA | 14 | TRBV29-1 | CSVEPSGSNNEQFF | TGCAGCGTTGAGCCTAGCGGGAGCAACAATGAGCAGTTCTTC
TRBJ2-6 | NA | few | 16 | TRBV10-3 | CAISSERGSGANVLTF | TGTGCCATCAGTTCCGAAAGGGGCTCCGGGGCCAACGTCCTGACTTTC
TRBJ1-4 | NA | NA | 15 | TRBV15 | CATSREIGQNEKLFF | TGTGCCACCAGCAGAGAGATCGGACAGAATGAAAAACTGTTTTTT
TRBJ1-2 | NA | few | 13 | TRBV7-9 | CASSVGRDAHYTF | TGTGCCAGCAGCGTGGGGCGGGACGCCCACTACACCTTC
TRBJ2-7 | TRBD1 | NA | 12 | TRBV5-1 | CASSRGQGEQYF | TGCGCCAGCAGCAGAGGACAGGGTGAGCAGTACTTC
TRBJ2-1 | TRBD2 | few | 18 | TRBV7-9 | CASSLGRLAGVQDNEQFF | TGTGCCAGCAGCTTAGGTCGTCTAGCGGGAGTTCAGGACAATGAGCAGTTCTTC
TRBJ1-1 | NA | few | 12 | TRBV29-1 | CSVVVPGVEAFF | TGCAGCGTTGTGGTCCCCGGTGTTGAAGCTTTCTTT
TRBJ2-2 | NA | NA | 11 | TRBV30 | CAWRFHGELFF | TGTGCCTGGCGGTTTCACGGGGAGCTGTTTTTT
TRBJ1-5 | NA | few | 13 | TRBV29-1 | CSVGSQGGQPQHF | TGCAGCGTTGGTAGTCAGGGCGGTCAGCCCCAGCATTTT
TRBJ2-1 | NA | NA | 14 | TRBV9 | CASSVGESYNEQFF | TGTGCCAGCAGCGTAGGGGAGTCCTACAATGAGCAGTTCTTC
TRBJ2-3 | TRBD2 | NA | 17 | TRBV18 | CASSQFPSGRATDTQYF | TGTGCCAGCTCACAATTCCCTAGCGGGAGGGCCACAGATACGCAGTATTTT
TRBJ1-4 | TRBD1 | few | 15 | TRBV4-1 | CASSHLGQAGGKLFF | TGCGCCAGCAGCCATCTAGGACAGGCCGGAGGAAAACTGTTTTTT
TRBJ2-7 | NA | NA | 15 | TRBV29-1 | CSVKIPLFAGAEQYF | TGCAGCGTTAAAATCCCCCTTTTTGCGGGGGCCGAGCAGTACTTC
TRBJ2-7 | TRBD2 | few | 15 | TRBV5-1 | CASSSEREWYNEQYF | TGCGCCAGCAGCTCAGAGCGGGAGTGGTATAACGAGCAGTACTTC
TRBJ1-2 | NA | few | 12 | TRBV30 | CAWSVQLPGYTF | TGTGCCTGGAGTGTACAGCTTCCTGGCTACACCTTC
TRBJ2-5 | TRBD1 | few | 11 | TRBV20-1 | CSAPGGGTVHF | TGCAGTGCCCCAGGGGGTGGGACCGTACACTTC
TRBJ2-7 | TRBD1 | NA | 16 | TRBV30 | CAWSASAGTGLYEQYF | TGTGCCTGGAGTGCGTCCGCGGGGACAGGGCTTTACGAGCAGTACTTC
TRBJ1-2 | TRBD1 | NA | 16 | TRBV5-1 | CASSLGLPGQGDGYTF | TGCGCCAGCAGCTTGGGACTTCCGGGACAGGGAGATGGCTACACCTTC